This T cell receptor beta chain was sequenced in a study of memory CD4+ T cells and cytomegalovirus serostatus. About the research overall: Of the healthy Belgian adults, 9 or 10 were CMV seropositive and more than 20 seronegative. Notes on the study in general: Repertoires predicted CMV serostatus with median bootstrapped AUC of about 0.96. Suggested: most of the CMV-linked TCR signature lies in CD4+ memory cells.

Some clones are missing from TCRdb's copy, which holds only in-frame ones; the method was immunoSEQ multiplex PCR. Of about 82,000 clones listed, around 80% are singletons. J was trimmed by 5 bases and V by 10 bases; bases with no gene match: 12. CDR3 length: 14 residues. Germline V gene data show CDR1 as ENHRY and CDR2 as SYGVKD. On this clone: As yet, its antigen is unknown.

Single viable CD3+CD4+CD8-CD45RO+ cells were sorted as the memory CD4+ T cells. After thawing, CD4+ T cells were positively selected. The receptor's source is an adult in good health and CMV-seronegative. The sequenced sample was memory CD4+ T cells from blood. The V and J genes are TRBV10-3 and TRBJ2-7, with TRBD1 matching over 9 bases. This CDR3 is CATGRTGGVDEQYF. CDR3 sequence (DNA): TGTGCCACCGGGCGAACAGGGGGCGTCGACGAGCAGTACTTC.